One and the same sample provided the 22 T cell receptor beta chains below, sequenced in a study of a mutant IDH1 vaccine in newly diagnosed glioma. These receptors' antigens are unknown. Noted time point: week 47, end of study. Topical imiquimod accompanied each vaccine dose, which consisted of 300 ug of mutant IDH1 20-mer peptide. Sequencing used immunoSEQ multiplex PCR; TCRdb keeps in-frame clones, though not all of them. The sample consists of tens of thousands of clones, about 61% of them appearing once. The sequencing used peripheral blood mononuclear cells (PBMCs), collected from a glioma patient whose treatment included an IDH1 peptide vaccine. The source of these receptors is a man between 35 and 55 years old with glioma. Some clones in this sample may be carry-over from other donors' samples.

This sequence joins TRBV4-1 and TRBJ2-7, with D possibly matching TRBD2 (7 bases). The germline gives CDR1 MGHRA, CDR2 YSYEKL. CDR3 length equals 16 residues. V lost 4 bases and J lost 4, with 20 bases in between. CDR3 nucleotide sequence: TGCGCCAGCAGCCCAATAGGGGCGGGGGCTTCATACGAGCAGTACTTC. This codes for CASSPIGAGASYEQYF.

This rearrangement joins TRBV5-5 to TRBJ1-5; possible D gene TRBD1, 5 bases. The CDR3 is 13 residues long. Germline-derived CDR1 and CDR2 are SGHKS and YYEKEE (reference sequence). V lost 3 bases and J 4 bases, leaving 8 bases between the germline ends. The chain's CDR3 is CASSSQGNQPQHF. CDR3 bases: TGTGCCAGCAGCTCGCAGGGAAATCAGCCCCAGCATTTT.

The CDR3 spells CASSQPNGGNEQFF. CDR3 DNA: TGTGCCAGCAGCCAACCTAACGGGGGGAATGAGCAGTTCTTC. The V and J genes are TRBV4-2 and TRBJ2-1, with 7 bases matching TRBD2. After removal of 2 bases from V and 7 bases from J, the junction contained 5 bases not matched to a gene. The CDR3 is made up of 14 amino acids. Germline V gene lookup returns CDR1 LGHNA and CDR2 YNFKEQ.

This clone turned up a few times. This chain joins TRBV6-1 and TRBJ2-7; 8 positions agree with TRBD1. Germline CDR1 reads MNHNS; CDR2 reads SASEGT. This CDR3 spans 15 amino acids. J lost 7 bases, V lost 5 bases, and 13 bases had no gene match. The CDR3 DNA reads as TGTGCCAGCAGTTCTCGGCCGGGACAGGTGCCTGAGCAGTACTTC. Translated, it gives CASSSRPGQVPEQYF.

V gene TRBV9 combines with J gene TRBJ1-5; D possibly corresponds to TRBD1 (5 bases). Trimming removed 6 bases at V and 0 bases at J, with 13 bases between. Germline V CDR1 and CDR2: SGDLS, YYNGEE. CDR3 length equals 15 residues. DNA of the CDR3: TGTGCCAGCAACCCCCAGGGCCTTAGCAATCAGCCCCAGCATTTT. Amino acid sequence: CASNPQGLSNQPQHF.

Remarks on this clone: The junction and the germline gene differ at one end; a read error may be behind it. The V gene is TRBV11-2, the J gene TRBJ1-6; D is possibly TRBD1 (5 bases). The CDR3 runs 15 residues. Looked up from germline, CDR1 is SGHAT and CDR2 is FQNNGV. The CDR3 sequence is CASTLSRQNNSPLHF. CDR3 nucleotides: TGTGCCAGCACCTTATCTCGACAGAATAATTCACCCCTCCACTTT.

Written as DNA, the CDR3 is TGTGCCTGGAGTGTAGGGAACACTGAAGCTTTCTTT. Its translation is CAWSVGNTEAFF. V and J are TRBV30 and TRBJ1-1; no clear D. Trimming cost V 0 bases and J 1 base, with 3 bases left between them. There are 12 residues in the CDR3. Germline assignment: CDR1 GTSNPN and CDR2 SVGIG (reference sequence).

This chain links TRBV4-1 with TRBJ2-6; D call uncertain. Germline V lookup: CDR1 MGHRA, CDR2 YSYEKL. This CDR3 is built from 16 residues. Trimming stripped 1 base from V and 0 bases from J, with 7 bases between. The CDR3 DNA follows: TGCGCCAGCAGCCAAGGGGTCCTCTCTGGGGCCAACGTCCTGACTTTC. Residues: CASSQGVLSGANVLTF.

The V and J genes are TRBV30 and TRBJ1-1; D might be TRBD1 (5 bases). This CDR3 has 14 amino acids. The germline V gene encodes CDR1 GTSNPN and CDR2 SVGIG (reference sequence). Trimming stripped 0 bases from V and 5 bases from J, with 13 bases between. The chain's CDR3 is CAWSVQTGGTEAFF. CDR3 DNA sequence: TGTGCCTGGAGTGTACAGACGGGGGGAACTGAAGCTTTCTTT.

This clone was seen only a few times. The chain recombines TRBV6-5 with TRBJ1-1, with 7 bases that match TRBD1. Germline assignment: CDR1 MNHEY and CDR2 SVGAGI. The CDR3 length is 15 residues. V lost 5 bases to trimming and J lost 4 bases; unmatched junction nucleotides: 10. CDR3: CASSGPGQKVTEAFF. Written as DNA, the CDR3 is TGTGCCAGCAGTGGTCCGGGACAGAAGGTCACTGAAGCTTTCTTT.

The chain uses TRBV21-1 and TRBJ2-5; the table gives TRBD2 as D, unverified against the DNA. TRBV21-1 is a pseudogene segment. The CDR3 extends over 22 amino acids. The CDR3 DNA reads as TGTGCCAGCAGCAAGGGGGGCCGACAGTCTAGCGGGGGCTTCATGTACCAAGAGACCCAGTACTTC. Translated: CASSKGGRQSSGGFMYQETQYF.

The CDR3 DNA reads as TGTGCCAGCAGTGAGCGGGGGCCCACAGATACGCAGTATTTT. This gives the protein CASSERGPTDTQYF. The chain uses TRBV6-1 and TRBJ2-3, with D possibly matching TRBD2 (7 bases). The CDR3 loop spans 14 amino acids. V was cut by 3 bases and J by 2 bases, with 9 bases left in between. Germline V gives CDR1 MNHNS, CDR2 SASEGT.

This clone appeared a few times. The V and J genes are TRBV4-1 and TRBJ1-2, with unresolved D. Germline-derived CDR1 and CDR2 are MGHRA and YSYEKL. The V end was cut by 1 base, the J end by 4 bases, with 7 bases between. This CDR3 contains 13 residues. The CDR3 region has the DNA TGCGCCAGCAGCCAAGTCGGCTCCTATGGCTACACCTTC. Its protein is CASSQVGSYGYTF.

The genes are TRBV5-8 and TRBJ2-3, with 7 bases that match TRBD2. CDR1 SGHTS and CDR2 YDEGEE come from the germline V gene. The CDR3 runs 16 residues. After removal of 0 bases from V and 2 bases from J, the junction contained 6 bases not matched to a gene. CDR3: CASSLGSRGITDTQYF. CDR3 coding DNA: TGTGCCAGCAGCTTGGGGTCGCGGGGGATCACAGATACGCAGTATTTT.

As DNA, the CDR3 is TGTGCCAGCAGCTTAGAGCTGGGGCAGGCCTACGAGCAGTACTTC. Protein sequence: CASSLELGQAYEQYF. The gene calls are TRBV7-2 and TRBJ2-7, with D perhaps matching TRBD1 (5 bases). Trimming took off 1 base at V and 2 bases at J, with 12 bases between the two ends. The CDR3 spans 15 residues. Germline V gene data show CDR1 as SGHTA and CDR2 as FQGNSA.

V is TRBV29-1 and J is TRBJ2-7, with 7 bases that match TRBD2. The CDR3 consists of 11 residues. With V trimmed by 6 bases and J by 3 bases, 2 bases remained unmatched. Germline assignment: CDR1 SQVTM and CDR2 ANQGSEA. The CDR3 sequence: CSVGGGYEQYF. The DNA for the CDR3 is TGCAGCGTGGGGGGGGGCTACGAGCAGTACTTC.

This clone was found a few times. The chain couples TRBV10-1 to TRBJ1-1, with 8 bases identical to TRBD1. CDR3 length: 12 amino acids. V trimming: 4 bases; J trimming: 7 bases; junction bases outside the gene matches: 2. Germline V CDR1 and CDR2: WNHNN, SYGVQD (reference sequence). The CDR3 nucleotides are TGCGCCAGCAGTGCCGACAGGGGTGAAGCTTTCTTT. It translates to CASSADRGEAFF.

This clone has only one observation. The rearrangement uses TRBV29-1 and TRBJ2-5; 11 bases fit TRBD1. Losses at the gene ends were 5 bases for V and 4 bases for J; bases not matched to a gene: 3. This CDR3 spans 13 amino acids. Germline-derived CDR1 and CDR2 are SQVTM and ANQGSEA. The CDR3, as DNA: TGCAGCGTTAAAGGACAGGGGGCAGAGACCCAGTACTTC. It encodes CSVKGQGAETQYF.

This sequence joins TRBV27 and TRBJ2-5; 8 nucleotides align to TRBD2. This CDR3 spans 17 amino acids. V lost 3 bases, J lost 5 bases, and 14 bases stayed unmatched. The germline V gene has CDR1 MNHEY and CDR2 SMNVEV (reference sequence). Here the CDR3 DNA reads TGTGCCAGCAGTTTCCTCCGATCCGGGGGGGCCCGGGAGACCCAGTACTTC. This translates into CASSFLRSGGARETQYF.

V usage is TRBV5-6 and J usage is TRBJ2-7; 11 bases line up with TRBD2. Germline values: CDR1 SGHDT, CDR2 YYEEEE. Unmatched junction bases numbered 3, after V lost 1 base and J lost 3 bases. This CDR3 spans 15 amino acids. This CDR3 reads CASSLLAGGRYEQYF. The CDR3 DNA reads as TGTGCCAGCAGCTTGCTAGCGGGGGGTCGCTACGAGCAGTACTTC.

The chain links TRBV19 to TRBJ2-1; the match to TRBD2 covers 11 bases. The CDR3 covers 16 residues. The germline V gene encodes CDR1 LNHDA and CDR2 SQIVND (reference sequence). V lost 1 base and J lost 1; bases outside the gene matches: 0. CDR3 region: CASSIVAGGSYNEQFF. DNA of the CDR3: TGTGCCAGTAGTATAGTAGCGGGGGGGTCCTACAATGAGCAGTTCTTC.

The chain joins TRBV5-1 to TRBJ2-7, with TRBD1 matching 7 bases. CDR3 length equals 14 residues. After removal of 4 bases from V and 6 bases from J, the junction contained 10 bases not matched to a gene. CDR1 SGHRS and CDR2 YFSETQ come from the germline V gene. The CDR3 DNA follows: TGCGCCAGCAGCGCCGTAACCGGGACAGTCGAGCAGTACTTC. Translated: CASSAVTGTVEQYF.